The sequence of this T cell receptor beta chain was determined in a study of long-term antiretroviral therapy in people with HIV. Notes on the study in general: Blood, drawn from the mid-2000s to the late 2010s, may reflect older ART regimens. Clones that expanded before ART (that is, prior to treatment) dominated the repertoire at all time points. HIV repertoires had narrower CDR3 length ranges than controls. Patients on ART gained diversity, which nonetheless stayed below transplant donor controls.

immunoSEQ v3.0 was run at survey level. TCRdb's table, derived via immunoSEQ multiplex PCR, lists solely in-frame clones and lacks some. Here the sample spans 38,000 or so clones, over 90% being singletons. Points on this clone: Its antigen is as yet unknown.

V was cut by 8 bases and J by 6 bases, with 17 bases left in between. The CDR3 sequence is 13 residues long. From germline, CDR1 is MDHEN and CDR2 SYDVKM. The chain is built from TRBV28 and TRBJ2-7; the D is unclear. Sequenced material: unsorted PBMCs, taken 9 to 9.5 years after starting antiretroviral therapy. The sequence derives from a man between 25 and 39 years old with HIV. The CDR3 here is CASGQLMKGEQYV. CDR3 bases: TGTGCCAGCGGTCAACTTATGAAGGGCGAGCAGTACGTC.